The 18 T cell receptor beta chains in this list originate from one sample, sequenced in a study of shared clonotypes between healthy human individuals. Terminally differentiated effector memory CD45RA+ cells were excluded by CCR7 positive selection of CD45RO-negative cells. The method was immunoSEQ multiplex PCR; TCRdb's version includes in-frame clones alone and lacks a portion of them. The sample shows roughly 2.1 million clones, roughly 91% of them seen only once. Sequencing used naive CD8+ T cells from PBMCs. These receptor sequences come from a man aged 18-30 years in good health. Some clones in this sample may be carry-over from other donors' samples.

The gene calls are TRBV27 and TRBJ1-2, with 7 nucleotides matching TRBD1. The CDR3 consists of 17 residues. Germline V lookup: CDR1 MNHEY, CDR2 SMNVEV (reference sequence). V lost 1 base and J lost 8; bases outside the gene matches: 16. The DNA of the CDR3 is TGTGCCAGCAGTTTATTTGTAGGGGGCAGAGCTATGTTCGGCTACACCTTC. It yields the protein CASSLFVGGRAMFGYTF.

The V and J genes are TRBV30 and TRBJ1-1, with 10 bases that match TRBD1. This CDR3 has 16 amino acids. The germline V gene encodes CDR1 GTSNPN and CDR2 SVGIG (reference sequence). The V segment lost 8 bases and the J segment 4 bases; nucleotides outside the gene matches: 16. The CDR3 DNA sequence: TGTGCCGGACGACAGGGGGCTTTGGAAGGGATCACTGAAGCTTTCTTT. This encodes CAGRQGALEGITEAFF.

The chain recombines TRBV6-4 with TRBJ2-7; D is unclear. The germline gives CDR1 MRHNA, CDR2 SNTAGT. The CDR3 is 14 residues long. Trimming cost V 6 bases and J 1 base, with 13 bases left between them. As DNA, the CDR3 is TGTGCCAGCAGCCACCCACAGATTTCCTACGAGCAGTACTTC. Its translation: CASSHPQISYEQYF.

V gene TRBV28 combines with J gene TRBJ2-2; D gene unclear. The V and J ends lost 4 bases and 8 bases respectively, with 14 bases between them. The CDR3 loop spans 14 amino acids. Per the germline V gene, CDR1 is MDHEN and CDR2 is SYDVKM. CDR3 loop: CASSSPGSAGELFF. Here the CDR3 DNA reads TGTGCCAGCAGTTCCCCCGGTAGTGCTGGGGAGCTGTTTTTT.

The gene calls are TRBV21-1 and TRBJ2-5; TRBD2, as called in the table, went unchecked against the DNA. TRBV21-1 is deemed a pseudogene. The CDR3 is 15 residues long. CDR3: CASAPEEGGQETQYF. In DNA, the CDR3 is TGTGCCAGCGCGCCAGAGGAGGGCGGCCAAGAGACCCAGTACTTC.

V and J are TRBV6-5 and TRBJ2-3; either TRBD1 or TRBD2 may supply D (6 bases each). V was pared by 3 bases and J by 5 bases, with 15 bases between. Looked up from germline, CDR1 is MNHEY and CDR2 is SVGAGI. The CDR3 has 15 residues. The CDR3 DNA follows: TGTGCCAGCAGTTATTTAGCGGAGGGGGAAGATACGCAGTATTTT. Translation gives CASSYLAEGEDTQYF.

CDR3 region: CASSLDESGEETQYF. The CDR3 DNA reads as TGTGCCAGCAGCTTAGATGAGTCAGGGGAAGAGACCCAGTACTTC. J is TRBJ2-5 and V is TRBV7-9, with D maybe TRBD1 (6 bases). V lost 1 base to trimming and J lost 3 bases, with 12 bases between them. The germline gives CDR1 SEHNR, CDR2 FQNEAQ (reference sequence). The CDR3 is 15 residues long.

The chain is built from TRBV27 and TRBJ2-5, with a tentative D call TRBD2 (6 bases). V lost 5 bases and J 2 bases, leaving 18 bases between the germline ends. Germline lookup yields CDR1 MNHEY and CDR2 SMNVEV (reference sequence). This CDR3 region has 16 residues. The CDR3 spells CASSLNWGLTQETQYF. CDR3 sequence (DNA): TGTGCCAGCAGTCTAAATTGGGGACTGACACAAGAGACCCAGTACTTC.

This chain links TRBV7-9 with TRBJ2-7, with 9 bases identical to TRBD2. This CDR3 is built from 14 residues. Germline-derived CDR1 and CDR2 are SEHNR and FQNEAQ (reference sequence). Unmatched junction bases numbered 10, after V lost 8 bases and J lost 5 bases. CDR3 region: CASGFSGSGDEQYF. The CDR3 bases are TGTGCCAGCGGATTTAGCGGGAGTGGAGACGAGCAGTACTTC.

A remark on this clone: In the same sample, other DNA sequences code for this CDR3. V usage is TRBV27 and J usage is TRBJ2-1; unclear D gene. This CDR3 is built from 11 residues. Looked up from germline, CDR1 is MNHEY and CDR2 is SMNVEV (reference sequence). V was cut by 6 bases and J by 4 bases, with 4 bases left in between. In DNA form, the CDR3 reads TGTGCCAGCAGACGATACAATGAGCAGTTCTTC. Its protein is CASRRYNEQFF.

The rearrangement uses TRBV7-9 and TRBJ2-7; maybe TRBD1 (5 bases). The ends were cut back, 3 bases at V and 0 bases at J, with 9 bases in the middle. The CDR3 sequence is 14 residues long. CDR1 is SEHNR and CDR2 is FQNEAQ in the germline V gene (reference sequence). CDR3 DNA: TGTGCCAGCAGCTTCTTACAGGACTCCTACGAGCAGTACTTC. This gives the protein CASSFLQDSYEQYF.

V usage is TRBV5-4 and J usage is TRBJ2-7; 14 positions agree with TRBD2. Trimming removed 5 bases from V and 1 base from J; junction bases left unmatched: 5. The CDR3 sequence is 16 residues long. Germline assignment: CDR1 SGHNT and CDR2 YYREEE (reference sequence). CDR3 amino acids: CASSPWTSGRSYEQYF. CDR3 coding DNA: TGTGCCAGCAGTCCGTGGACTAGCGGGAGGTCCTACGAGCAGTACTTC.

The DNA for the CDR3 is TGTGCCAGCAGCTCGGGACTAGCGGGAGGCCTAACCTACAATGAGCAGTTCTTC. Amino acids: CASSSGLAGGLTYNEQFF. The chain is built from TRBV13 and TRBJ2-1; 15 nucleotides line up with TRBD2. The CDR3 runs to 18 residues. Germline CDR1 and CDR2: PRHDT and FYEKMQ (reference sequence). V was clipped by 4 bases and J by 2 bases; unmatched bases: 6.

The chain carries TRBV28 and TRBJ1-1; no firm D call. The CDR3 totals 11 residues. The ends were cut back, 7 bases at V and 11 bases at J, with 14 bases in the middle. Germline V lookup: CDR1 MDHEN, CDR2 SYDVKM. The CDR3 reads CASTGMIDAFF. CDR3 sequence (DNA): TGTGCCAGCACAGGTATGATTGACGCTTTCTTT.

This chain connects TRBV10-1 to TRBJ2-3; 14 nucleotides align to TRBD2. The CDR3 consists of 16 residues. CDR1 is WNHNN, CDR2 SYGVQD, per germline (reference sequence). With V trimmed by 11 bases and J by 4 bases, 11 bases remained unmatched. The CDR3 reads CACRTGLAGVSDTQYF. In nucleotides, the CDR3 is TGCGCCTGCCGTACGGGACTAGCGGGAGTGTCAGATACGCAGTATTTT.

This rearrangement joins TRBV5-6 to TRBJ2-3, with TRBD2 matching over 12 bases. The J segment lost 0 bases and the V segment lost 2 bases, leaving 10 bases of the junction unmatched. CDR3 size: 19 residues. Per the germline V gene, CDR1 is SGHDT and CDR2 is YYEEEE. The CDR3 loop reads CASSFGLAGSLSSTDTQYF. The DNA of the CDR3 is TGTGCCAGCAGCTTTGGACTAGCGGGATCTCTGTCGAGCACAGATACGCAGTATTTT.

The chain couples TRBV6-4 to TRBJ2-2; maybe TRBD1 (5 bases). Trimming took 0 bases from V and 4 from J, leaving 9 bases between them. CDR1 is MRHNA, CDR2 SNTAGT, per germline. This CDR3 is built from 15 residues. CDR3 DNA: TGTGCCAGCAGTGACTCGACAGCTCTCACCGGGGAGCTGTTTTTT. Its protein is CASSDSTALTGELFF.

CDR3 nucleotides: TGTGCCAGTTCTACAGGGGTGGCCTACGAGCAGTACTTC. This encodes CASSTGVAYEQYF. The genes are TRBV28 and TRBJ2-7; 7 nucleotides align to TRBD1. V lost 9 bases and J lost 2; bases outside the gene matches: 7. Germline CDR1 is MDHEN and CDR2 is SYDVKM. The CDR3 extends over 13 amino acids.